Listed below are T cell receptor beta chains from one sample, sequenced in a study of cytomegalovirus exposure and HLA in healthy donors. TCRdb's table, derived via immunoSEQ multiplex PCR, lists solely in-frame clones and lacks some. Counted here are 110,000 to 150,000 clones, roughly nine tenths occurring once; the ten biggest clones make up approximately 3%. The sample taken for sequencing was PBMCs. The receptors derive from a man younger than 30 in good health and CMV-seronegative. Each CDR3 is given with its conserved first and last residue. A D gene is named only where the DNA matches it firmly. Some rows have no size entry. The others give once, few or many, or a class for an expanded clone.

CDR3 protein: CASSLGGGQYEQYF
CDR3 DNA: TGTGCCAGCAGTCTCGGAGGGGGCCAGTACGAGCAGTACTTC
J gene: TRBJ2-7
V gene: TRBV5-6
clone size: NA
D gene: NA

CDR3 protein: CASSVDGTMGETQYF
CDR3 DNA: TGTGCCAGCAGCGTAGATGGGACAATGGGGGAGACCCAGTACTTC
J gene: TRBJ2-5
V gene: TRBV9
clone size: NA
D gene: NA

CDR3 protein: CASSIDGSGDYGYTF
CDR3 DNA: TGTGCCAGTAGTATAGATGGTTCGGGTGACTATGGCTACACCTTC
J gene: TRBJ1-2
V gene: TRBV19
clone size: NA
D gene: NA

CDR3 protein: CASSYSEERLF
CDR3 DNA: TGTGCCAGCAGTTACTCAGAGGAGAGGCTTTTC
J gene: TRBJ2-7
V gene: TRBV6-5
clone size: NA
D gene: NA

CDR3 protein: CASSVTTGGGTGANVLTF
CDR3 DNA: TGCGCCAGCAGCGTCACCACAGGGGGCGGAACTGGGGCCAACGTCCTGACTTTC
J gene: TRBJ2-6
V gene: TRBV5-1
clone size: once
D gene: TRBD1

CDR3 protein: CASSPRSTHTGELFF
CDR3 DNA: TGTGCCAGCTCACCGCGCTCCACCCACACCGGGGAGCTGTTTTTT
J gene: TRBJ2-2
V gene: TRBV18
clone size: NA
D gene: NA

CDR3 protein: CASSQDWAGQVTDTQYF
CDR3 DNA: TGCGCCAGCAGCCAAGACTGGGCGGGACAGGTCACAGATACGCAGTATTTT
J gene: TRBJ2-3
V gene: TRBV4-3
clone size: NA
D gene: TRBD1

CDR3 protein: CASSLTSGENNEQFF
CDR3 DNA: TGTGCCAGCAGCTTAACTAGCGGGGAAAACAATGAGCAGTTCTTC
J gene: TRBJ2-1
V gene: TRBV7-6
clone size: NA
D gene: TRBD2

CDR3 protein: CASSGDGSSYNSPLHF
CDR3 DNA: TGTGCCAGCAGCGGGGACGGGAGCTCCTATAATTCACCCCTCCACTTT
J gene: TRBJ1-6
V gene: TRBV9
clone size: NA
D gene: NA

CDR3 protein: CASSPLAGDTGELFF
CDR3 DNA: TGCGCCAGCAGCCCCCTAGCGGGGGACACCGGGGAGCTGTTTTTT
J gene: TRBJ2-2
V gene: TRBV5-1
clone size: NA
D gene: TRBD2

CDR3 protein: CASRRTGTRAGELFF
CDR3 DNA: TGCGCCAGCAGACGGACAGGGACCCGAGCTGGGGAGCTGTTTTTT
J gene: TRBJ2-2
V gene: TRBV5-1
clone size: NA
D gene: TRBD1

CDR3 protein: CASSPSRGPTSYEQYF
CDR3 DNA: TGTGCCAGCAGTCCTTCCAGGGGGCCGACGTCCTACGAGCAGTACTTC
J gene: TRBJ2-7
V gene: TRBV27
clone size: NA
D gene: TRBD1

CDR3 protein: CASSSGQGAPRAFF
CDR3 DNA: TGTGCCAGCAGCTCCGGACAGGGGGCACCCAGAGCTTTCTTT
J gene: TRBJ1-1
V gene: TRBV5-5
clone size: NA
D gene: TRBD1

CDR3 protein: CASSDSSGAGANVLTF
CDR3 DNA: TGTGCCAGCAGTGACTCATCAGGGGCTGGGGCCAACGTCCTGACTTTC
J gene: TRBJ2-6
V gene: TRBV6-4
clone size: NA
D gene: NA

CDR3 protein: CATGHRDSYEQYF
CDR3 DNA: TGTGCAACCGGTCACAGGGACTCCTACGAGCAGTACTTC
J gene: TRBJ2-7
V gene: TRBV11-2
clone size: NA
D gene: NA

CDR3 protein: CATSNRELPGNTIYF
CDR3 DNA: TGTGCCACCAGTAACAGGGAATTGCCTGGAAACACCATATATTTT
J gene: TRBJ1-3
V gene: TRBV15
clone size: NA
D gene: NA

CDR3 protein: CASYSLSLLGHKVKNQPQHF
CDR3 DNA: TGCGCCAGCTACTCATTATCCCTCCTTGGACATAAGGTTAAAAATCAGCCCCAGCATTTT
J gene: TRBJ1-5
V gene: TRBV5-1
clone size: NA
D gene: NA

CDR3 protein: CASSEGTYTGELFF
CDR3 DNA: TGTGCCAGCAGTGAAGGGACTTACACCGGGGAGCTGTTTTTT
J gene: TRBJ2-2
V gene: TRBV6-1
clone size: NA
D gene: NA

CDR3 protein: CASSEAGTYNEQFF
CDR3 DNA: TGTGCCAGCAGTGAAGCCGGGACCTACAATGAGCAGTTCTTC
J gene: TRBJ2-1
V gene: TRBV6-1
clone size: NA
D gene: NA

CDR3 protein: CASSTLGGEGNEQFF
CDR3 DNA: TGTGCCAGCAGTACTTTGGGGGGAGAGGGAAATGAGCAGTTCTTC
J gene: TRBJ2-1
V gene: TRBV27
clone size: NA
D gene: NA

CDR3 protein: CASSEDRGTYEQYF
CDR3 DNA: TGTGCCAGCAGCGAGGACAGGGGAACCTACGAGCAGTACTTC
J gene: TRBJ2-7
V gene: TRBV7-2
clone size: NA
D gene: TRBD1

CDR3 protein: CASSLGGPEAFF
CDR3 DNA: TGTGCCAGCAGTTTAGGGGGCCCTGAAGCTTTCTTT
J gene: TRBJ1-1
V gene: TRBV6-5
clone size: few
D gene: TRBD1